This TCR beta chain was sequenced for a study of beta chain features in type 1 diabetes. The sample holds a few counts of this clone. Its specificity is unknown. The same CDR3 can be traced to other DNA sequences in this sample. Investigators reverse transcribed all isolated RNA, so they sequenced expressed TCRB transcripts. The protocol was immunoSEQ multiplex PCR, while the TCRdb copy is restricted to in-frame clones and leaves out a portion. The profile shows a few hundred thousand clones, around 10% of them singletons. V lost 4 bases and J lost 6; bases outside the gene matches: 3. There are 14 residues in the CDR3. In germline, CDR1 is SGHTA, CDR2 FQGNSA. Findings and caveats of the study: Although PCR might favor shorter templates, it would do so equally in patients and controls. When cDNA is sequenced, cells with high TCR expression could be over-represented. Shortening of TCRB CDR3s, moderate but significant, appeared in all four CD4+ subsets of Type 1 diabetes patients.

The TCR sequence derives from a man between 25 and 39 years old with type 1 diabetes. The chain joins TRBV7-2 to TRBJ2-1; TRBD1 matches 10 bases. Input material: central memory CD4+ T cells from blood. DNA of the CDR3: TGTGCCAGCAGCTCGAGGACAGGGGGCAATGAGCAGTTCTTC. Amino acid sequence: CASSSRTGGNEQFF.